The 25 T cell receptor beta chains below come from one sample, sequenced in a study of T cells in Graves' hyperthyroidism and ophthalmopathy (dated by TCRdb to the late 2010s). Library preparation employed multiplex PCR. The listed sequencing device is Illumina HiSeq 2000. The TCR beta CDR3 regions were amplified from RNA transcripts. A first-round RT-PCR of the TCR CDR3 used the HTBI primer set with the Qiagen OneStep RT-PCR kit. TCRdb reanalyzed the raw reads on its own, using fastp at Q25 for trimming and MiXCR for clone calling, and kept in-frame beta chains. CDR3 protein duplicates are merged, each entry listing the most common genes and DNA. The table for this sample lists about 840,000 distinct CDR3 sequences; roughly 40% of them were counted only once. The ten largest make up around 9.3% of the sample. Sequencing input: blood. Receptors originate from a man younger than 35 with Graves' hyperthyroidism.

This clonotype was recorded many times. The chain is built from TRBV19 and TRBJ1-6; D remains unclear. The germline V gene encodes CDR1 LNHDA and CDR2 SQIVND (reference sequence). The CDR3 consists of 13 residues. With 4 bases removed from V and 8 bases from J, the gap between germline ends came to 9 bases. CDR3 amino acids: CASSREVYSPLHF. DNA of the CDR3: TGTGCCAGTAGTAGAGAGGTATATTCACCCCTCCACTTT. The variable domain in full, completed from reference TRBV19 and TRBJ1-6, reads DGGITQSPKYLFRKEGQNVTLSCEQNLNHDAMYWYRQDPGQGLRLIYYSQIVNDFQKGDIAEGYSVSREKKESFPLTVTSAQKNPTAFYLCASSREVYSPLHFGNGTRLTVT.

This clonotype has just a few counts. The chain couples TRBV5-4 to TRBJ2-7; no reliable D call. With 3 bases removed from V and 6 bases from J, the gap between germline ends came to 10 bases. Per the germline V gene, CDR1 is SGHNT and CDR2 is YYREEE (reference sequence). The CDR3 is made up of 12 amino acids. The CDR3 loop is CASSYRRGEQYF. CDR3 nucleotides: TGTGCCAGCAGCTATCGGAGAGGCGAGCAGTACTTC.

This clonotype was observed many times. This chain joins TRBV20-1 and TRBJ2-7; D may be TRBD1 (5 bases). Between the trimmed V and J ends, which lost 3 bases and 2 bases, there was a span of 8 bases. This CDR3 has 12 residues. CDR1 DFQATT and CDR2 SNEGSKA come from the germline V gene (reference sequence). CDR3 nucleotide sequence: TGCAGTGCTAGTTGGGGCACCTACGAGCAGTACTTC. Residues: CSASWGTYEQYF.

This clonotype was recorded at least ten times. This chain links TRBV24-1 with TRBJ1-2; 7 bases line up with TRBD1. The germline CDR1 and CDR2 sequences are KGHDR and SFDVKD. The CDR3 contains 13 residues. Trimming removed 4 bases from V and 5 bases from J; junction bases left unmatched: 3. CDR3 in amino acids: CATSDPTGYGYTF. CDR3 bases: TGTGCCACCAGTGACCCGACAGGGTATGGCTACACCTTC.

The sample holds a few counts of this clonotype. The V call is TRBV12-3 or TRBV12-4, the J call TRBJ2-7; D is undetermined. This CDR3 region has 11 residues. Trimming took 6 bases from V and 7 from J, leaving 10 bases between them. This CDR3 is CASSQVQEQYF. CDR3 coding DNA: TGTGCCAGCAGCCAAGTCCAGGAGCAGTACTTC.

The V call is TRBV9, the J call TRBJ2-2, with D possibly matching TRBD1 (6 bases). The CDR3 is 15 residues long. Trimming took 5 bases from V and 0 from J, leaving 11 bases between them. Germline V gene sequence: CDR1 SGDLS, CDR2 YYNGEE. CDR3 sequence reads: CASRPTGANTGELFF. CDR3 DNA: TGTGCCAGCAGACCGACAGGAGCGAACACCGGGGAGCTGTTTTTT.

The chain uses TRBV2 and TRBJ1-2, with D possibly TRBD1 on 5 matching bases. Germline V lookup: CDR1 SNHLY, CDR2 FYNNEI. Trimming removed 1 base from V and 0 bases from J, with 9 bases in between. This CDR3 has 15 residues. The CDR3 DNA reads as TGTGCCAGCAGTGAAGGACAGTCATCTAACTATGGCTACACCTTC. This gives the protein CASSEGQSSNYGYTF.

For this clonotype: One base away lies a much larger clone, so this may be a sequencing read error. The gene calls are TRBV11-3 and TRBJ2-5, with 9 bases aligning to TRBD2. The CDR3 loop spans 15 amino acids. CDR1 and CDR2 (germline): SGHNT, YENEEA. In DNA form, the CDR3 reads TGTGCCAACAGCTTAGATAGCGGGAGCCAAGAGACCCAGTACTTC. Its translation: CANSLDSGSQETQYF.

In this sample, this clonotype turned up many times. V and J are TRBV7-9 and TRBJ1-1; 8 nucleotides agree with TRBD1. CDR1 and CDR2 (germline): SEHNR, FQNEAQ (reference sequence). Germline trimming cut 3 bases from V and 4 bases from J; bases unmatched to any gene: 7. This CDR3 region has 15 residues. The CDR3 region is CASSFSDRGFTEAFF. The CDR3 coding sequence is TGTGCCAGCAGCTTCTCTGACAGGGGATTCACTGAAGCTTTCTTT.

This CDR3 reads CASSSPDNYGYTF. DNA of the CDR3: TGTGCCAGTAGTAGCCCGGACAACTATGGCTACACCTTC. This chain joins TRBV19 and TRBJ1-2; D is undetermined. Germline CDR1 reads LNHDA; CDR2 reads SQIVND (reference sequence). V lost 4 bases to trimming and J lost 2 bases, with 8 bases between them. The CDR3 spans 13 residues.

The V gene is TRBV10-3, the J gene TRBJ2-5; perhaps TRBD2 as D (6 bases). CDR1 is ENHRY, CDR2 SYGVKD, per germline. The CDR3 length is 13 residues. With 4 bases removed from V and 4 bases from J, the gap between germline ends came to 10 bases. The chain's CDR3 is CAISVRLVETQYF. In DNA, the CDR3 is TGTGCCATCAGTGTTCGACTAGTAGAGACCCAGTACTTC.

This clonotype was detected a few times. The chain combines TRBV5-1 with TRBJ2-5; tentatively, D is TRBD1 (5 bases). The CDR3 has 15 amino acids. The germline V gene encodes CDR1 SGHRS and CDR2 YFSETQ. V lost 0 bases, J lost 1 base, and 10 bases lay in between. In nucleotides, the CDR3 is TGCGCCAGCAGCTTGGATCAGGGTTCCCAAGAGACCCAGTACTTC. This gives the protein CASSLDQGSQETQYF.

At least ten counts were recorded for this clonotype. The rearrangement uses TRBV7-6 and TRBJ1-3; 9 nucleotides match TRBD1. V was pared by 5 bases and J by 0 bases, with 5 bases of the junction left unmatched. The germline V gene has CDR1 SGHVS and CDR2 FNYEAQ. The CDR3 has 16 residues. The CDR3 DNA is TGTGCCAGCAGCCCGGACAGGGGCCCCTCTGGAAACACCATATATTTT. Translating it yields CASSPDRGPSGNTIYF.

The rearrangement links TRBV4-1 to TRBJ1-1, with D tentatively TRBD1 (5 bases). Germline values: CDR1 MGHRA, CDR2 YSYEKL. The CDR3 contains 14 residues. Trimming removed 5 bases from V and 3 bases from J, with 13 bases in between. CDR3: CASSVARVDTEAFF. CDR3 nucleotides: TGCGCCAGCAGCGTTGCCAGGGTTGACACTGAAGCTTTCTTT.

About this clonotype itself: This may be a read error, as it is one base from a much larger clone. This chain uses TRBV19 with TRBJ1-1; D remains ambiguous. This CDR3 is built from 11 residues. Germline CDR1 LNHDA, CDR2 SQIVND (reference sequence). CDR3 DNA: TGTGCCGGTAGTATACCCTCGGAAGCTTTCTTT. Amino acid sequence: CAGSIPSEAFF.

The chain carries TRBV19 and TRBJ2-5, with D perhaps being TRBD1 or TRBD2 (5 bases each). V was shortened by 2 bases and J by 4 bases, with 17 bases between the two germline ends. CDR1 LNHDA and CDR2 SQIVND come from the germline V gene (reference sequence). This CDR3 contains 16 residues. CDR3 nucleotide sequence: TGTGCCAGTAGTATACTTCCGGGACCGCTGGGAGAGACCCAGTACTTC. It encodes CASSILPGPLGETQYF.

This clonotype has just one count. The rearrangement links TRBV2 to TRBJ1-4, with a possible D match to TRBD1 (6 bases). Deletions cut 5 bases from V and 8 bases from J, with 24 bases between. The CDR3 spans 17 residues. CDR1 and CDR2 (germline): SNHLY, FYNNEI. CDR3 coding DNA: TGTGCCAGCAGTTTATTTCTCCCCGGGGGGCGCGGGGAAAAACTGTTTTTT. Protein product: CASSLFLPGGRGEKLFF.

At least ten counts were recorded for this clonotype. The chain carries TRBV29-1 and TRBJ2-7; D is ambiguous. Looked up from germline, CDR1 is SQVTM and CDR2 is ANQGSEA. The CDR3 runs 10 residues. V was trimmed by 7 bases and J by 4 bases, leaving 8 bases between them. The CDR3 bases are TGCAGCGCCGGTACGTACGAGCAGTACTTC. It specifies CSAGTYEQYF.

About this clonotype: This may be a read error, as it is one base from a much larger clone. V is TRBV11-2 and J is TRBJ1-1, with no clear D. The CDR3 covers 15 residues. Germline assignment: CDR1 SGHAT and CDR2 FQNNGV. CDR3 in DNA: TGTGCCAGCAGCTTAGTCTTAGGAGGGAACACTGAAGCTTCCTTT. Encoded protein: CASSLVLGGNTEASF. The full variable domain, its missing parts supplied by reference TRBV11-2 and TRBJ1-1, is EAGVAQSPRYKIIEKRQSVAFWCNPISGHATLYWYQQILGQGPKLLIQFQNNGVVDDSQLPKDRFSAERLKGVDSTLKIQPAKLEDSAVYLCASSLVLGGNTEASFGQGTRLTVV.

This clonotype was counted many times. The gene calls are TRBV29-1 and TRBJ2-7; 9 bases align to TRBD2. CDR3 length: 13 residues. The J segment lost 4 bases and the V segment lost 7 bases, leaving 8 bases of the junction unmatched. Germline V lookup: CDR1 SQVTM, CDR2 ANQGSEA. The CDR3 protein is CSGLAGDSYEQYF. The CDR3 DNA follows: TGCAGCGGCTTAGCGGGAGATTCTTACGAGCAGTACTTC.

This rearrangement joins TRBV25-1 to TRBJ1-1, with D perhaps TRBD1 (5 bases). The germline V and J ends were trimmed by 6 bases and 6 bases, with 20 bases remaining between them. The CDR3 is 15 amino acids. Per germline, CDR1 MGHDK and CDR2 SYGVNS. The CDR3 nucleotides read TGTGCCAGCAGCGGGTCAAAGGGGATTGGGTCTGAAGCTTTCTTT. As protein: CASSGSKGIGSEAFF.

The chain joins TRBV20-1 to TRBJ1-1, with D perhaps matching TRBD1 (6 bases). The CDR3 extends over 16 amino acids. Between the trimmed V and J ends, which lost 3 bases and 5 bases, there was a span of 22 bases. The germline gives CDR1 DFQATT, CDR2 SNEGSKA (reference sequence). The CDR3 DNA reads TGCAGTGCTAGTCTGGCGGGGTCAGGGGTAGGAACTGAAGCTTTCTTT. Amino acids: CSASLAGSGVGTEAFF.

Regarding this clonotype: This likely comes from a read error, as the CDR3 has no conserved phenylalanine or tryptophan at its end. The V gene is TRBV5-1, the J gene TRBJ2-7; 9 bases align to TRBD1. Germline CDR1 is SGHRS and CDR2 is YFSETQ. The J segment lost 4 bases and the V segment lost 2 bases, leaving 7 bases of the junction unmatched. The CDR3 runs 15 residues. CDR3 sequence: CASSFVQGAAYEQYL. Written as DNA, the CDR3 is TGCGCCAGCAGCTTTGTACAGGGGGCAGCTTACGAGCAGTACTTA.

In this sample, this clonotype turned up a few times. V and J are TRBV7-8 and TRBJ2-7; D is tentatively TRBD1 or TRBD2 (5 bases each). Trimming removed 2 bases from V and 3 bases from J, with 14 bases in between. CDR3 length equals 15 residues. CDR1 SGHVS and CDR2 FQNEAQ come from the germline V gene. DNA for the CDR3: TGTGCCAGCAGCTTAAGGCAGGGACCCCTCTACGAGCAGTACTTC. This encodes CASSLRQGPLYEQYF.

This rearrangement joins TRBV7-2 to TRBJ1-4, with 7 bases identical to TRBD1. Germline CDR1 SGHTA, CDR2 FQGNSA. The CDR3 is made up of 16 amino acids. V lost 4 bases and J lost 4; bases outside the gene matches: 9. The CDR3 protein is CASSWGSGTVNEKLFF. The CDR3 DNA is TGTGCCAGCAGCTGGGGAAGCGGGACAGTTAATGAAAAACTGTTTTTT.